A selection of T cell receptor beta chains follows, all from one sample in a study of blood T cells in healthy people across ages. TCRdb independently ran MiXCR on the 5' RACE reads; one entry per CDR3 protein. The table includes 800,000 to 900,000 distinct CDR3 sequences, 55% to 65% detected once. Sequenced sample: blood. The receptor set was obtained from a man aged 25-40 years in good health. CDR3s leave out the opening cysteine and the closing phenylalanine or tryptophan. The size field is filled for only some rows; it gives once, few, many or a size class.

- TRBV4-3 ASSQDWTAGSTEAF
- TRBV29-1 SVGYRGQGYT
- TRBV3-1 ASSLYRGGARWQF
- TRBV5-1 ASSFGAGSTDTQY
- TRBV4-3 ASSQATPGGFYNEQF
- TRBV2 ASRRGQRTDTQY
- TRBV28 ASNHPSGGSYNSPLH
- TRBV4-3 ASSQEADGNEQY
- TRBV7-2 ASSLPSGYEQY
- TRBV20-1 SARANRDSPLH
- TRBV18 ASSPTGATYNSPLH
- TRBV6-6 ASTLEGGRGYT
- TRBV2 ASSDEALAGVYNEQY
few TRBV5-1 ASSLPGGEETQY
- TRBV20-1 SATIQETQY
- TRBV7-2 ASSLKGLAGAYEQF
- TRBV29-1 SVERGVQETQY
- TRBV4-3 ASSQDIGSGQETQY
- TRBV29-1 SVTQQGAVKTQY
once TRBV5-1 ASSLLETLDNEQF
- TRBV7-8 ASSLEWRSGGNEQY
few TRBV12-3/TRBV12-4 ASSGGQVNQPQH
- TRBV4-2 ASSQEGQGTTDTQY
- TRBV7-2 ASSLEGGGGNEQF
few TRBV29-1 SAGGQGTEAF
- TRBV12-3/TRBV12-4 ASSYQGTDNGQF
once TRBV15 ATSRATGEYGYT
- TRBV28 ASSRPPPWTWETQY
- TRBV5-1 ASSSDRAGTDTQY
few TRBV6-5 ASAPTSGGYEQY
- TRBV6-2/TRBV6-3 ASSDERAYEQF
- TRBV5-1 ASSFDWAEQY
- TRBV12-3/TRBV12-4 ASSSTGHGANVMI
few TRBV6-2/TRBV6-3 ASSSSLRGVTKNIQY
- TRBV9 ASSAGQPISYEQY
- TRBV28 ASSDAEGTKNIRY
- TRBV7-8 ASSLDQGYYGYT
- TRBV7-2 ASSLSRGGPLSYEQY
- TRBV6-2/TRBV6-3 ASKAAYNEQF
- TRBV7-2 ASSLDIRTSQPQH
- TRBV2 ASRPGTGWDEQF
- TRBV12-5 ASGPPGRGSNQPQH
few TRBV6-2/TRBV6-3 ASSSDHQETQY
once TRBV29-1 SVEDGGGAEQY
- TRBV12-3/TRBV12-4 ASSPWDSGNEQY
- TRBV20-1 SANRGRLGKLF
- TRBV12-3/TRBV12-4 ASSFRELFGYT
- TRBV24-1 ATSDWQGYT
- TRBV6-5 AGSRGAPGEQY
- TRBV6-5 ASSYSQTGFLPLH
- TRBV3-1 ASSRSPGLAGGFSLETQY
- TRBV18 ASSLSRQFNTGELF
many TRBV4-3 ASSQEAGGSDTQY
- TRBV9 ASSAEPTSGGYNEQF
- TRBV29-1 SVEDPVGLAGGTDTQY
- TRBV20-1 SAIGTSGGSSLEQY